This record looks at one T cell receptor (beta chain) sequence and its context. These data are taken from a study of PD-L1 blockade in urothelial cancer. In the study overall: Blood drawn 3 weeks (second dose) and 6 weeks after treatment start was analyzed. Median T cell yield per blood sample was over 140,000 cells.

Repertoires were generated with immunoSEQ multiplex PCR, while TCRdb's copy carries only in-frame clones and drops some. Of about 63,000 clones in the sample, roughly 79% were seen once. Documented time point: pretreatment peripheral blood. The CDR3 totals 15 residues. V shed 5 bases, J shed 4 bases, and the junction held 10 bases outside the gene matches. Germline V gene lookup returns CDR1 MDHEN and CDR2 SYDVKM. The gene calls are TRBV28 and TRBJ2-5; 7 bases line up with TRBD1. The specimen was PBMCs, collected around atezolizumab (anti-PD-L1) treatment. The clonotype was recovered from a man aged 70-80 years with urothelial cancer. CDR3 sequence reads: CASSASKGAGETQYF. In nucleotides, the CDR3 is TGTGCCAGCAGTGCAAGCAAGGGGGCGGGAGAGACCCAGTACTTC.